The T cell receptor (beta chain) described here comes from a study of CD8 T cells in Susac syndrome. Germline CDR1 LNHDA, CDR2 SQIVND (reference sequence). V was cut by 3 bases and J by 7 bases, with 7 bases left in between. The length of the CDR3 is 12 residues. RNA was extracted with the RNeasy kit, and a quantity of 0.5 to 1 ug was reverse transcribed using random hexamers. Amplification of TCR beta CDR3 was carried out by immunoSEQ multiplex PCR, which covered 54 Vbeta and 13 Jbeta segments. TCRdb reprocessed the immunoSEQ multiplex PCR reads with MiXCR, giving one entry per CDR3 protein. The data contain 250,000 to 300,000 distinct CDR3 sequences, approximately 89% of them singletons. Sequencing of TCR beta was performed on blood CD8+ and CD4+ T cells. The multiple sclerosis controls consisted of treatment-naive patients with relapsing-remitting disease, either stable or active.

The rearrangement links TRBV19 to TRBJ1-5; no reliable D call. The sequence was collected from a human donor with multiple sclerosis. The sequenced sample consisted of CD8+ T cells from PBMCs. The CDR3 is CASSIGMQPQHF. The CDR3 DNA reads as TGTGCCAGTAGTATCGGGATGCAGCCCCAGCATTTT.